The entry that follows covers one TCR beta chain sequence. The target antigen is unknown. This entry is derived from a study of PD-1 blockade in classical Hodgkin lymphoma. Clones were sequenced by immunoSEQ multiplex PCR, and TCRdb holds only the in-frame ones, with some missing. The table records 10,000 to 15,000 clones, over 75% of them present only once. Each patient experienced a relapse that followed autologous stem cell transplantation, and brentuximab vedotin exposure varied. Complete response, partial response or progressive disease made up the best responses. Study-level findings and limits: Exclusion applied to patients who initiated nivolumab less than 1 year following ASCT. Newly diagnosed patients reportedly trailed healthy donors in baseline TCR diversity. Partial responders and progressors had significantly lower baseline TCR diversity.

Trimming removed 2 bases from V and 4 bases from J, with 18 bases in between. Germline CDR1 and CDR2: KGHSH and LQKENI. This CDR3 is built from 16 residues. The clonotype was recovered from a human donor with classical Hodgkin lymphoma. The chain employs TRBV18 and TRBJ2-7; D is possibly TRBD1 or TRBD2 (6 bases each). The sample in question was peripheral blood mononuclear cells (PBMCs), obtained at baseline. CDR3 in DNA: TGTGCCAGCTCACCAACAGGGCTGGGAGGTCAGTACGAGCAGTACTTC. Protein product: CASSPTGLGGQYEQYF.